This entry concerns a single TCR beta chain. Its antigen is unknown. This entry is derived from a study of neurological immune-mediated disorders. Study in general: Among the 35 or so patients with multiple sclerosis, some 31 were relapsing-remitting, while 3 were secondary progressive.

Synthesis of cDNA was performed by 5'RACE using 10-nucleotide random UMIs. Via MiXCR, TCRdb re-called the 5' RACE reads, giving one row per CDR3 protein. The repertoire holds about 55,000 distinct CDR3 sequences, 4% to 5.5% seen once, with 2.9% in the top ten. Points from the study as a whole: CDR3 amino acid sequences found in expanded clones were never shared across subjects, suggesting private repertoires in all groups. Phylogenetic analysis grouped 18 of 34 multiple sclerosis patients' repertoires together, suggesting a possible repertoire signature.

Trimming left V 3 bases short and J 5 bases short, with 6 bases between. The CDR3 length is 12 residues. Germline assignment: CDR1 MDHEN and CDR2 SYDVKM. The chain joins TRBV28 to TRBJ2-3; D is uncertain. This sequence was found in a man over 45 with multiple sclerosis. Input material: PBMCs. CDR3: CASSFLRDTQYF. Written as DNA, the CDR3 is TGTGCCAGCAGTTTTTTAAGAGATACGCAGTATTTT.